A single sample gave rise to the 22 T cell receptor beta chains below, sequenced in a study of blood T cell repertoires in COVID-19. This table comes from immunoSEQ multiplex PCR, and its TCRdb copy is limited to in-frame clones, with some not included. The table has tens of thousands of clones, roughly 87% seen once. The specimen was peripheral blood. Receptors originate from an elderly woman with acute or convalescent COVID-19.

J is TRBJ2-3 and V is TRBV4-1; 14 bases map to TRBD2. Germline loops: CDR1 MGHRA, CDR2 YSYEKL. There are 17 residues in the CDR3. Losses at the gene ends were 3 bases for V and 4 bases for J; bases not matched to a gene: 6. The CDR3 DNA is TGCGCCAGCAGCCAGAACCCGGGACTAGCGGGGGCAGATACGCAGTATTTT. Its translation is CASSQNPGLAGADTQYF.

The chain combines TRBV5-1 with TRBJ2-1; TRBD1 matches 8 bases. In germline, CDR1 is SGHRS, CDR2 YFSETQ. CDR3 length: 16 residues. Trimming took 4 bases from V and 8 from J; bases not matched to a gene: 14. CDR3 DNA: TGCGCCAGCAGCGCCGGGACAGGTCTGGGGTACGATGAGCAGTTCTTC. Translated: CASSAGTGLGYDEQFF.

V and J are TRBV10-3 and TRBJ1-4; 7 bases map to TRBD1. Germline lookup yields CDR1 ENHRY and CDR2 SYGVKD. This CDR3 has 14 residues. V was pared by 3 bases and J by 6 bases, with 4 bases of the junction left unmatched. CDR3 residues: CAISEFGTDEKLFF. DNA for the CDR3: TGTGCCATCAGTGAATTCGGGACAGATGAAAAACTGTTTTTT.

V is TRBV10-1 and J is TRBJ2-7; TRBD1 is a possible D gene (5 bases). CDR1 WNHNN and CDR2 SYGVQD come from the germline V gene (reference sequence). With 3 bases removed from V and 3 bases from J, the gap between germline ends came to 9 bases. The CDR3 runs to 13 residues. The CDR3 spells CASSDPGYYEQYF. CDR3 nucleotides: TGCGCCAGCAGTGATCCAGGGTACTACGAGCAGTACTTC.

This chain links TRBV19 with TRBJ2-6; TRBD2 matches at 11 bases. Germline loops: CDR1 LNHDA, CDR2 SQIVND (reference sequence). The CDR3 extends over 19 amino acids. V shed 1 base, J shed 0 bases, and the junction held 5 bases outside the gene matches. The CDR3 bases are TGTGCCAGTAGTATAGCACTAGCGGGGGTACTCTCTGGGGCCAACGTCCTGACTTTC. The encoded protein is CASSIALAGVLSGANVLTF. The whole variable domain, remainder taken from reference TRBV19 and TRBJ2-6, is DGGITQSPKYLFRKEGQNVTLSCEQNLNHDAMYWYRQDPGQGLRLIYYSQIVNDFQKGDIAEGYSVSREKKESFPLTVTSAQKNPTAFYLCASSIALAGVLSGANVLTFGAGSRLTVL.

This chain connects TRBV19 to TRBJ1-1; 7 bases agree with TRBD1. Trimming at V came to 5 bases and at J to 2 bases, leaving 8 bases not matched to a gene. CDR3 size: 15 residues. CDR1 is LNHDA, CDR2 SQIVND, per germline (reference sequence). The CDR3 DNA follows: TGTGCCAGTAGTGCCGGACAGGCCCTCAACACTGAAGCTTTCTTT. It specifies CASSAGQALNTEAFF.

The chain joins TRBV18 to TRBJ1-4, with TRBD1 matching over 9 bases. CDR1 is KGHSH, CDR2 LQKENI, per germline. The CDR3 runs to 15 residues. The V segment lost 6 bases and the J segment 6 bases; nucleotides outside the gene matches: 8. This CDR3 reads CASSPGTGTHEKLFF. CDR3 nucleotides: TGTGCCAGCTCCCCAGGGACAGGGACTCATGAAAAACTGTTTTTT.

The chain employs TRBV5-1 and TRBJ2-3; D might be TRBD2 (6 bases). The CDR3 loop spans 15 amino acids. V lost 3 bases, J lost 4 bases, and 15 bases lay in between. Germline V gives CDR1 SGHRS, CDR2 YFSETQ. CDR3 coding DNA: TGCGCCAGCAGCTCACAAAGCGGGTTTTCAGATACGCAGTATTTT. It yields the protein CASSSQSGFSDTQYF.

This chain uses TRBV5-6 with TRBJ2-3; TRBD1 might be the D (5 bases). In germline, CDR1 is SGHDT, CDR2 YYEEEE. The CDR3 sequence is 16 residues long. The germline V and J ends were trimmed by 3 bases and 2 bases, with 16 bases remaining between them. The CDR3 bases are TGTGCCAGCAGCTCAGGACATCTAAGCCCCACAGATACGCAGTATTTT. Residues: CASSSGHLSPTDTQYF.

The rearrangement uses TRBV10-1 and TRBJ2-3; a weak D match, TRBD1 (6 bases). Germline CDR1 reads WNHNN; CDR2 reads SYGVQD (reference sequence). Trimming took 6 bases from V and 0 from J, leaving 13 bases between them. There are 15 residues in the CDR3. CDR3: CASRPGTTSTDTQYF. The CDR3 nucleotides read TGCGCCAGCAGACCCGGGACAACTAGCACAGATACGCAGTATTTT.

The V gene is TRBV7-2, the J gene TRBJ2-5; possible D gene TRBD1, 5 bases. Trimming took 1 base from V and 4 from J, leaving 10 bases between them. This CDR3 has 14 residues. Germline assignment: CDR1 SGHTA and CDR2 FQGNSA. This chain's CDR3 is CASSLGQGIETQYF. In DNA form, the CDR3 reads TGTGCCAGCAGCTTAGGGCAGGGAATAGAGACCCAGTACTTC.

The rearrangement links TRBV6-5 to TRBJ2-4; possible D gene TRBD1, 6 bases. Germline CDR1 reads MNHEY; CDR2 reads SVGAGI. Trimming took off 2 bases at V and 7 bases at J, with 9 bases between the two ends. The CDR3 has 13 amino acids. The CDR3 protein is CASSYLGQNIQYF. As DNA, the CDR3 is TGTGCCAGCAGTTACCTTGGACAGAACATTCAGTACTTC.

The rearrangement joins TRBV5-1 to TRBJ1-3; 7 bases are shared with TRBD1. Germline V gene data show CDR1 as SGHRS and CDR2 as YFSETQ. CDR3 length: 14 amino acids. Trimming took 4 bases from V and 2 from J; bases not matched to a gene: 3. The CDR3 spells CASSSGQAGNTIYF. CDR3 DNA: TGCGCCAGCAGCAGTGGACAGGCTGGAAACACCATATATTTT.

The genes are TRBV5-4 and TRBJ2-7, with 8 bases matching TRBD1. With V trimmed by 4 bases and J by 2 bases, 8 bases remained unmatched. Germline CDR1 and CDR2: SGHNT and YYREEE (reference sequence). There are 15 residues in the CDR3. The CDR3 is CASSPGQASTYEQYF. CDR3 bases: TGTGCCAGCAGCCCGGGACAGGCCTCCACCTACGAGCAGTACTTC.

The chain couples TRBV5-1 to TRBJ2-3; 8 bases are a match to TRBD1. The CDR3 spans 18 residues. The germline V gene encodes CDR1 SGHRS and CDR2 YFSETQ. V dropped 1 base and J dropped 4; count of bases not matched to a gene: 14. For the CDR3, the DNA is TGCGCCAGCAGCTTGTGGCCGCAGGACAGGGTTAGGTCAGATACGCAGTATTTT. This encodes CASSLWPQDRVRSDTQYF.

The J gene is TRBJ2-1, the V gene TRBV5-4, with 10 positions matching TRBD1. The junction had 11 bases not matched to a gene; V was cut back by 4 bases and J by 7 bases. The CDR3 length is 16 residues. CDR1 is SGHNT, CDR2 YYREEE, per germline (reference sequence). Here the CDR3 reads CASSNSGTGVENEQFF. The DNA of the CDR3 is TGTGCCAGCAGCAACTCCGGGACAGGGGTCGAAAATGAGCAGTTCTTC.

V usage is TRBV6-1 and J usage is TRBJ1-5; TRBD1 might be the D (6 bases). The germline V gene has CDR1 MNHNS and CDR2 SASEGT. There are 15 residues in the CDR3. Trimming took 3 bases from V and 6 from J, leaving 15 bases between them. The CDR3 region is CASSDGWGPGQPQHF. The CDR3 nucleotides read TGTGCCAGCAGTGACGGCTGGGGGCCTGGTCAGCCCCAGCATTTT.

V usage is TRBV6-5 and J usage is TRBJ1-1, with a weak D call TRBD1 (5 bases). CDR1 is MNHEY, CDR2 SVGAGI, per germline. Between the trimmed V and J ends, which lost 6 bases and 1 base, there was a span of 9 bases. The CDR3 has 13 amino acids. The CDR3 nucleotides are TGTGCCAGCAGACTACAGGAGAACACTGAAGCTTTCTTT. It codes for CASRLQENTEAFF.

The rearrangement joins TRBV6-2 or TRBV6-3 to TRBJ2-5; TRBD2 aligns across 14 bases. The CDR3 has 17 residues. Trimming cost V 4 bases and J 4 bases; bases outside gene matches: 8. CDR1 and CDR2 from the germline V gene are MNHEY and SVGEGT. Written as DNA, the CDR3 is TGTGCCAGCAGTTCCCTGGGACTAGCGGGGGTTGGAGAGACCCAGTACTTC. Its translation is CASSSLGLAGVGETQYF.

The rearrangement uses TRBV3-1 (or the pseudogene TRBV3-2) and TRBJ2-5; 9 nucleotides agree with TRBD2. CDR1 LGHDT and CDR2 YNNKEL come from the germline V gene (reference sequence). This CDR3 spans 15 amino acids. With V trimmed by 4 bases and J by 4 bases, 7 bases remained unmatched. The CDR3 is CASSLEAGGGETQYF. The DNA of the CDR3 is TGTGCCAGCAGCCTGGAGGCGGGGGGGGGAGAGACCCAGTACTTC.

This rearrangement joins TRBV5-1 to TRBJ2-3; TRBD2 matches 9 bases. The V and J ends lost 0 bases and 4 bases, in that order; junction bases with no gene match: 6. In germline, CDR1 is SGHRS, CDR2 YFSETQ. The length of the CDR3 is 16 residues. DNA of the CDR3: TGCGCCAGCAGCTTGGATGGAAGCGGGGGGCCAGATACGCAGTATTTT. Translated, it gives CASSLDGSGGPDTQYF.

CDR3 nucleotides: TGTGCCAGCAGCTTCAGAAGCGGGGGGCAGCAAGAGACCCAGTACTTC. Encoded protein: CASSFRSGGQQETQYF. V and J are TRBV7-2 and TRBJ2-5; 9 nucleotides align to TRBD2. This CDR3 comprises 16 residues. The ends lost 3 bases at V and 2 bases at J; junction bases unmatched: 7. Germline V gene data show CDR1 as SGHTA and CDR2 as FQGNSA. The full variable domain, with the rest looked up from reference TRBV7-2 and TRBJ2-5, is GAGVSQSPSNKVTEKGKDVELRCDPISGHTALYWYRQSLGQGLEFLIYFQGNSAPDKSGLPSDRFSAERTGGSVSTLTIQRTQQEDSAVYLCASSFRSGGQQETQYFGPGTRLLVL.